The 28 T cell receptor beta chains reported below all come from one sample, sequenced in a study of cytomegalovirus exposure and HLA in healthy donors. PCR was performed using 60 Vbeta and 13 Jbeta primers. TCRdb's copy holds only in-frame clones and misses some; the assay was immunoSEQ multiplex PCR. Of about 160,000 clones listed, roughly four fifths were seen once; the top ten hold approximately 1%. Specimen: PBMCs. Every receptor here comes from a woman aged 40 to 55 in good health and CMV-seronegative.

The V and J genes are TRBV10-2 and TRBJ2-7; no clear D. Germline V gives CDR1 WSHSY, CDR2 SAAADI. The CDR3 sequence is 13 residues long. V was shortened by 3 bases and J by 4 bases, with 10 bases between the two germline ends. CDR3 sequence (DNA): TGCGCCAGCAGTGATCCCCAGTCATACGAGCAGTACTTC. Its protein product is CASSDPQSYEQYF.

The J gene is TRBJ2-7, the V gene TRBV25-1; D is possibly TRBD1 (6 bases). Germline CDR1 reads MGHDK; CDR2 reads SYGVNS. V was trimmed by 10 bases and J by 1 base, leaving 20 bases between them. This CDR3 comprises 15 residues. CDR3 region: CATQRMDSKSYEQYF. Here the CDR3 DNA reads TGTGCCACCCAACGAATGGACAGCAAGTCCTACGAGCAGTACTTC.

The J gene is TRBJ2-7, the V gene TRBV4-2; 13 bases align to TRBD2. Germline V lookup: CDR1 LGHNA, CDR2 YNFKEQ. The ends lost 3 bases at V and 4 bases at J; junction bases unmatched: 6. CDR3 length equals 16 residues. CDR3 nucleotide sequence: TGTGCCAGCAGCCAGGAACTAGCGGGAGGGGTTTACGAGCAGTACTTC. This sequence encodes CASSQELAGGVYEQYF.

This chain joins TRBV9 and TRBJ1-5, with 9 bases fitting TRBD1. From germline, CDR1 is SGDLS and CDR2 YYNGEE. The CDR3 consists of 14 residues. V was pared by 3 bases and J by 2 bases, with 0 bases of the junction left unmatched. The CDR3 bases are TGTGCCAGCAGCGGGACAGGGGGCAATCAGCCCCAGCATTTT. The encoded protein is CASSGTGGNQPQHF.

The V call is TRBV11-2, the J call TRBJ2-3; 7 bases fit TRBD1. Germline CDR1 is SGHAT and CDR2 is FQNNGV. The CDR3 is made up of 17 amino acids. V shed 2 bases, J shed 0 bases, and the junction held 8 bases outside the gene matches. CDR3 DNA sequence: TGTGCCAGCAGCTTACTTGGGACAGCCTCTAGCACAGATACGCAGTATTTT. It specifies CASSLLGTASSTDTQYF. The full variable domain, with the rest looked up from reference TRBV11-2 and TRBJ2-3, is EAGVAQSPRYKIIEKRQSVAFWCNPISGHATLYWYQQILGQGPKLLIQFQNNGVVDDSQLPKDRFSAERLKGVDSTLKIQPAKLEDSAVYLCASSLLGTASSTDTQYFGPGTRLTVL.

This clone was recorded a few times. The V call is TRBV23-1, the J call TRBJ1-2; D is unclear. TRBV23-1 is an open reading frame whose function is uncertain. The length of the CDR3 is 10 residues. Trimming took 4 bases from V and 14 from J, leaving 11 bases between them. This CDR3 is CASSPTRRTF. The CDR3 nucleotides read TGCGCCAGCAGTCCTACCCGGAGGACCTTC.

The V gene is TRBV7-9, the J gene TRBJ1-1; 9 bases line up with TRBD1. Germline V lookup: CDR1 SEHNR, CDR2 FQNEAQ (reference sequence). The CDR3 is made up of 15 amino acids. V lost 5 bases, J lost 6 bases, and 10 bases stayed unmatched. The CDR3 DNA reads as TGTGCCAGCAGCAGACAGGGGGGAAAAGGCGCTGAAGCTTTCTTT. It translates to CASSRQGGKGAEAFF. Complete variable domain (other parts from reference TRBV7-9 and TRBJ1-1): DTGVSQNPRHKITKRGQNVTFRCDPISEHNRLYWYRQTLGQGPEFLTYFQNEAQLEKSRLLSDRFSAERPKGSFSTLEIQRTEQGDSAMYLCASSRQGGKGAEAFFGQGTRLTVV.

This clone was observed a few times. The rearrangement uses TRBV29-1 and TRBJ1-2; D gene uncertain. The V end lost 3 bases, the J end lost 1 base, and 3 bases lay between the germline ends. The CDR3 consists of 11 residues. Germline V gene lookup returns CDR1 SQVTM and CDR2 ANQGSEA. This CDR3 is CSVESNYGYTF. The CDR3, as DNA: TGCAGCGTTGAGAGTAACTATGGCTACACCTTC.

A single count supports this clone. V usage is TRBV5-1 and J usage is TRBJ2-7, with TRBD2 as a possible D gene (6 bases). Trimming left V 0 bases short and J 4 bases short, with 14 bases between. The CDR3 is 15 residues long. Germline V gene lookup returns CDR1 SGHRS and CDR2 YFSETQ. The CDR3 nucleotides are TGCGCCAGCAGCTTGGCCTGGTCGGGAGAGTACGAGCAGTACTTC. Residues: CASSLAWSGEYEQYF.

This chain joins TRBV5-1 and TRBJ2-7; 8 bases match TRBD1. Germline loops: CDR1 SGHRS, CDR2 YFSETQ. The CDR3 sequence is 14 residues long. V shed 5 bases and J 0 bases; nucleotides not matched to a gene: 4. In DNA form, the CDR3 reads TGCGCCAGCAGAATGGACAGGGACTCCTACGAGCAGTACTTC. Protein: CASRMDRDSYEQYF.

The V gene is TRBV5-1, the J gene TRBJ1-2; D uncertain. V was cut by 1 base and J by 6 bases, with 7 bases left in between. Per germline, CDR1 SGHRS and CDR2 YFSETQ. This CDR3 is built from 12 residues. In DNA form, the CDR3 reads TGCGCCAGCAGCTTGTCGTCTGATGGCTACACCTTC. It specifies CASSLSSDGYTF. The full variable domain, with the rest looked up from reference TRBV5-1 and TRBJ1-2, is KAGVTQTPRYLIKTRGQQVTLSCSPISGHRSVSWYQQTPGQGLQFLFEYFSETQRNKGNFPGRFSGRQFSNSRSEMNVSTLELGDSALYLCASSLSSDGYTFGSGTRLTVV.

V and J are TRBV6-1 and TRBJ1-2, with D perhaps TRBD1 (5 bases). With 4 bases removed from V and 6 bases from J, the gap between germline ends came to 15 bases. The CDR3 covers 14 residues. CDR1 is MNHNS and CDR2 is SASEGT in the germline V gene. CDR3 DNA: TGTGCCAGCAGTGGAGGAGGGGCCGTAGATGGCTACACCTTC. Translating gives CASSGGGAVDGYTF.

This clone was recorded a few times. The V and J genes are TRBV6-5 and TRBJ1-3; D remains unclear. Trimming left V 6 bases short and J 0 bases short, with 12 bases between. The length of the CDR3 is 15 residues. Germline CDR1 reads MNHEY; CDR2 reads SVGAGI. This CDR3 is CASSQFPYSGNTIYF. CDR3 sequence (DNA): TGTGCCAGCAGCCAATTCCCCTACTCTGGAAACACCATATATTTT.

The chain links TRBV6-6 to TRBJ1-2, with 8 bases fitting TRBD1. The junction had 13 bases not matched to a gene; V was cut back by 8 bases and J by 8 bases. The CDR3 length is 14 residues. Germline V lookup: CDR1 MNHNY, CDR2 SVGAGI (reference sequence). The DNA for the CDR3 is TGTGCCAGCGCGGAGCGGCAGGGGGCAGGGGGCTACACCTTC. It encodes CASAERQGAGGYTF.

The rearrangement links TRBV21-1 to TRBJ1-1. TRBV21-1 is reported as a pseudogene. This CDR3 spans 13 amino acids. CDR3 bases: TGTGCCAGCAGAACAGGGAGGGGCACTGAAGCTTTCTTT. It translates to CASRTGRGTEAFF.

The rearrangement links TRBV19 to TRBJ2-7; TRBD2 aligns across 9 bases. This CDR3 has 10 residues. The trim removed 11 bases at V and 5 bases at J, leaving 1 base unmatched. Per the germline V gene, CDR1 is LNHDA and CDR2 is SQIVND (reference sequence). CDR3 nucleotides: TGTGCCGCGGGGGGGAACGAGCAGTACTTC. It yields the protein CAAGGNEQYF.

This clone has more than one count but fewer than ten. The rearrangement uses TRBV5-1 and TRBJ2-3; 12 bases match TRBD2. This CDR3 spans 18 amino acids. Trimming removed 4 bases from V and 0 bases from J; junction bases left unmatched: 9. The germline V gene encodes CDR1 SGHRS and CDR2 YFSETQ. The CDR3 loop reads CASSVTSSGRASTDTQYF. CDR3 coding DNA: TGCGCCAGCAGCGTCACCTCTAGCGGGAGGGCGAGCACAGATACGCAGTATTTT.

The DNA for the CDR3 is TGCAGTGCTAGTCAAGGAAACACCATATATTTT. It codes for CSASQGNTIYF. The chain carries TRBV20-1 and TRBJ1-3; D is ambiguous. From germline, CDR1 is DFQATT and CDR2 SNEGSKA (reference sequence). There are 11 residues in the CDR3. Trimming took off 3 bases at V and 4 bases at J, with 4 bases between the two ends.

The rearrangement links TRBV6-1 to TRBJ2-3, with 11 bases that match TRBD2. J was trimmed by 5 bases and V by 7 bases; bases with no gene match: 8. This CDR3 contains 15 residues. Germline assignment: CDR1 MNHNS and CDR2 SASEGT. The CDR3 spells CASTLLAGAGDTQYF. CDR3 nucleotide sequence: TGTGCCAGCACTCTACTAGCGGGAGCTGGAGATACGCAGTATTTT.

This chain uses TRBV5-1 with TRBJ1-2; D uncertain. The V end was cut by 1 base, the J end by 7 bases, with 11 bases between. This CDR3 is built from 13 residues. In germline, CDR1 is SGHRS, CDR2 YFSETQ. For the CDR3, the DNA is TGCGCCAGCAGCTTGCGGTCCGGGTCTGGCTACACCTTC. It encodes CASSLRSGSGYTF.

The CDR3 protein is CSVAFSGAGGGEQYF. CDR3 coding DNA: TGCAGCGTTGCTTTTTCTGGAGCGGGAGGAGGCGAGCAGTACTTC. V and J are TRBV29-1 and TRBJ2-7; TRBD2 matches at 9 bases. V trimming: 4 bases; J trimming: 6 bases; junction bases outside the gene matches: 13. Germline V lookup: CDR1 SQVTM, CDR2 ANQGSEA. The CDR3 has 15 amino acids.

This rearrangement joins TRBV25-1 to TRBJ2-1; 8 bases are a match to TRBD2. The V and J ends lost 7 bases and 4 bases, in that order; junction bases with no gene match: 9. This CDR3 has 15 residues. Germline CDR1 is MGHDK and CDR2 is SYGVNS. This CDR3 is CASISDGRAYNEQFF. In DNA form, the CDR3 reads TGTGCCAGCATTTCAGACGGGAGGGCTTACAATGAGCAGTTCTTC.

The V call is TRBV10-3, the J call TRBJ1-2, with D perhaps TRBD1 (6 bases). The germline V gene encodes CDR1 ENHRY and CDR2 SYGVKD. This CDR3 spans 15 amino acids. V lost 3 bases to trimming and J lost 8 bases, with 19 bases between them. In nucleotides, the CDR3 is TGTGCCATCAGTGACCCTTCAGGAGCAGGGGACGGCTACACCTTC. As protein: CAISDPSGAGDGYTF.

The rearrangement links TRBV11-3 to TRBJ2-1; 12 bases fit TRBD2. Germline values: CDR1 SGHNT, CDR2 YENEEA. The length of the CDR3 is 16 residues. V lost 4 bases to trimming and J lost 8 bases; unmatched junction nucleotides: 9. The CDR3 region is CASSSMTSGSIHEQFF. Written as DNA, the CDR3 is TGTGCCAGCAGCTCTATGACTAGCGGGAGTATCCATGAGCAGTTCTTC.

This clone was seen just once. The chain carries TRBV12-5 and TRBJ2-7; 9 nucleotides line up with TRBD1. The germline gives CDR1 LGHNT, CDR2 FRNRAP. V lost 5 bases to trimming and J lost 6 bases; unmatched junction nucleotides: 5. This CDR3 has 13 amino acids. CDR3 nucleotide sequence: TGTGCTAGTGGTCCCTCGACAGGGGGCGAGCAGTACTTC. Translating gives CASGPSTGGEQYF.

This rearrangement joins TRBV5-5 to TRBJ1-5; D is perhaps TRBD1 (6 bases). The CDR3 covers 14 residues. Trimming removed 4 bases from V and 1 base from J, with 9 bases in between. CDR1 is SGHKS, CDR2 YYEKEE, per germline (reference sequence). The CDR3 DNA follows: TGTGCCAGCAGCCACAGGGAAAGCAATCAGCCCCAGCATTTT. Amino acid sequence: CASSHRESNQPQHF.

The chain has TRBV7-6 and TRBJ1-4; tentative D call: TRBD1 (5 bases). This CDR3 spans 14 amino acids. V was cut by 0 bases and J by 4 bases, with 6 bases left in between. Germline CDR1 is SGHVS and CDR2 is FNYEAQ. The CDR3 is CASSLAGVNEKLFF. Here the CDR3 DNA reads TGTGCCAGCAGCTTAGCAGGGGTTAATGAAAAACTGTTTTTT. The full variable domain, completed using reference TRBV7-6 and TRBJ1-4, is GAGVSQSPRYKVTKRGQDVALRCDPISGHVSLYWYRQALGQGPEFLTYFNYEAQQDKSGLPNDRFSAERPEGSISTLTIQRTEQRDSAMYRCASSLAGVNEKLFFGSGTQLSVL.

The V gene is TRBV29-1, the J gene TRBJ2-1; TRBD2 matches at 8 bases. The CDR3 has 16 amino acids. Trimming took 4 bases from V and 7 from J; bases not matched to a gene: 15. Germline CDR1 and CDR2: SQVTM and ANQGSEA. The CDR3: CSVVGERAGGRNEQFF. The DNA of the CDR3 is TGCAGCGTTGTCGGCGAGCGCGCGGGAGGCAGGAATGAGCAGTTCTTC.